This paragraph reports one TCR beta chain. Its matching antigen is unknown. This sample stems from a study of glioma-infiltrating T cells. Findings of the study overall: Signature shared blood CDR3 motifs were enriched in low-divergence and depleted in high-divergence patients.

V shed 0 bases and J shed 7 bases, with 12 bases lying between them. Germline lookup yields CDR1 DFQATT and CDR2 SNEGSKA (reference sequence). The CDR3 sequence is 14 residues long. The iRepertoire nested amplicon-rescue multiplex PCR amplified TCR alpha and beta CDR3s from RNA. Input was roughly 100-450 ng of tissue mRNA or PBMC total RNA. Via MiXCR, TCRdb re-called the multiplex PCR reads, giving one row per CDR3 protein. The repertoire has 300,000 to 450,000 distinct CDR3 sequences, about two fifths of them found once; the top ten carry about 12%. The receptor's source is a human donor with low-grade glioma or glioblastoma, undergoing nonglioma brain surgery, or in good health (not recorded which). V gene TRBV20-1 combines with J gene TRBJ1-4; a weak D match, TRBD1 (6 bases). Sequenced material: glioma tissue, nonneoplastic brain tissue, or PBMCs (not recorded which). The chain's CDR3 is CSARDSRGAEKLFF. CDR3 in DNA: TGCAGTGCTAGAGATAGCAGGGGAGCTGAAAAACTGTTTTTT.